Shown below are 20 T cell receptor beta chains from a single sample sequenced in a study of cytomegalovirus exposure and HLA in healthy donors. Researchers ran the PCR with 60 Vbeta and 13 Jbeta primers. Sequencing used immunoSEQ multiplex PCR; TCRdb keeps in-frame clones, though not all of them. The sample includes approximately 110,000 clones, 75% to 85% seen only once; the top ten take around 3.6%. Sample: PBMCs. These receptors originate from a man aged 40-55 years in good health and CMV-seronegative.

Here the CDR3 reads CASSLPGDAAQETQYF. CDR3 coding DNA: TGTGCCAGCAGCCTCCCGGGGGACGCCGCCCAAGAGACCCAGTACTTC. The chain uses TRBV7-2 and TRBJ2-5; tentative D call: TRBD2 (6 bases). Trimming left V 5 bases short and J 1 base short, with 17 bases between. Germline V lookup: CDR1 SGHTA, CDR2 FQGNSA. The CDR3 loop spans 16 amino acids.

J is TRBJ1-6 and V is TRBV19; D is ambiguous. Germline-derived CDR1 and CDR2 are LNHDA and SQIVND (reference sequence). There are 13 residues in the CDR3. V lost 8 bases and J 8 bases, leaving 13 bases between the germline ends. The CDR3 DNA reads as TGTGCCAGTGGGTTCTTCGGGGATTCACCCCTCCACTTT. Its protein product is CASGFFGDSPLHF.

This chain connects TRBV20-1 to TRBJ2-1, with D possibly TRBD1 on 6 matching bases. The CDR3 loop spans 11 amino acids. V lost 5 bases and J 8 bases, leaving 10 bases between the germline ends. The germline V gene encodes CDR1 DFQATT and CDR2 SNEGSKA (reference sequence). CDR3 sequence (DNA): TGCAGTGCTCCCCAGGGGTATGAGCAGTTCTTC. It encodes CSAPQGYEQFF.

The chain recombines TRBV6-6 with TRBJ1-3, with TRBD1 as a possible D gene (6 bases). Trimming took 6 bases from V and 0 from J, leaving 15 bases between them. The CDR3 is made up of 16 amino acids. Looked up from germline, CDR1 is MNHNY and CDR2 is SVGAGI (reference sequence). The CDR3 loop reads CASSPPRTVSGNTIYF. The CDR3 DNA sequence: TGTGCCAGCAGCCCTCCTCGGACAGTCTCTGGAAACACCATATATTTT.

The rearrangement links TRBV5-4 to TRBJ1-1; D ambiguous. Trimming shortened V by 2 bases and J by 6 bases, and 11 bases separated the two germline ends. The CDR3 length is 13 residues. Germline CDR1 SGHNT, CDR2 YYREEE (reference sequence). In DNA form, the CDR3 reads TGTGCCAGCAGCTTTTTGCCGAGCTCTGAAGCTTTCTTT. Its protein is CASSFLPSSEAFF.

The gene calls are TRBV5-1 and TRBJ1-1, with 10 bases that match TRBD1. Germline assignment: CDR1 SGHRS and CDR2 YFSETQ. There are 15 residues in the CDR3. Trimming removed 9 bases from V and 2 bases from J; junction bases left unmatched: 10. DNA for the CDR3: TGCGCCACCAGACAGGGGGCAGAGGATAACACTGAAGCTTTCTTT. The encoded protein is CATRQGAEDNTEAFF.

The chain couples TRBV7-6 to TRBJ2-1; D possibly corresponds to TRBD2 (5 bases). V lost 5 bases to trimming and J lost 6 bases, with 17 bases between them. Germline-derived CDR1 and CDR2 are SGHVS and FNYEAQ. CDR3 length equals 15 residues. The CDR3 region is CASSPSPIRGNEQFF. Here the CDR3 DNA reads TGTGCCAGCAGCCCAAGTCCGATTCGGGGCAATGAGCAGTTCTTC.

The chain is built from TRBV28 and TRBJ2-2; TRBD1 matches 9 bases. The CDR3 length is 16 residues. CDR1 MDHEN and CDR2 SYDVKM come from the germline V gene. The V and J ends lost 6 bases and 6 bases, in that order; junction bases with no gene match: 11. As DNA, the CDR3 is TGTGCCAGCAGCATAGAAGACGGACAGGGGCCCGGGGAGCTGTTTTTT. Protein product: CASSIEDGQGPGELFF.

This clone was counted once. The chain recombines TRBV7-2 with TRBJ2-3; D may be TRBD2 (7 bases). The germline V and J ends were trimmed by 1 base and 3 bases, with 14 bases remaining between them. The germline gives CDR1 SGHTA, CDR2 FQGNSA. The CDR3 is made up of 16 amino acids. CDR3 in amino acids: CASSLGGGPRTDTQYF. The DNA of the CDR3 is TGTGCCAGCAGCTTAGGCGGGGGCCCTCGGACAGATACGCAGTATTTT.

The chain recombines TRBV11-2 with TRBJ2-7; TRBD1 matches 12 bases. V lost 5 bases and J lost 7; bases outside the gene matches: 12. Germline values: CDR1 SGHAT, CDR2 FQNNGV. This CDR3 region has 16 residues. CDR3 loop: CASSPSGTGGWLEQYF. As DNA, the CDR3 is TGTGCCAGCAGCCCCTCCGGGACAGGGGGCTGGTTAGAGCAGTACTTC.

CDR3 loop: CASSLESHSNTEAFF. The CDR3 nucleotides are TGTGCCAGCAGCTTAGAGTCCCACAGCAACACTGAAGCTTTCTTT. The J gene is TRBJ1-1, the V gene TRBV7-2, with D hard to call. Germline V gene sequence: CDR1 SGHTA, CDR2 FQGNSA. The CDR3 runs to 15 residues. Trimming took 1 base from V and 2 from J, leaving 11 bases between them. Based on the CDR3 plus reference TRBV7-2 and TRBJ1-1, the full variable domain is GAGVSQSPSNKVTEKGKDVELRCDPISGHTALYWYRQSLGQGLEFLIYFQGNSAPDKSGLPSDRFSAERTGGSVSTLTIQRTQQEDSAVYLCASSLESHSNTEAFFGQGTRLTVV.

The chain recombines TRBV4-2 with TRBJ2-2; TRBD2 agrees at 10 bases. CDR3 length: 16 residues. The J segment lost 4 bases and the V segment lost 3 bases, leaving 5 bases of the junction unmatched. Germline-derived CDR1 and CDR2 are LGHNA and YNFKEQ. For the CDR3, the DNA is TGTGCCAGCAGCCATAGCGGGGGGCGGGCCACCGGGGAGCTGTTTTTT. This gives the protein CASSHSGGRATGELFF.

This chain connects TRBV7-9 to TRBJ1-1; D is perhaps TRBD1 (5 bases). The CDR3 has 11 amino acids. The V end was cut by 6 bases, the J end by 8 bases, with 10 bases between. The germline CDR1 and CDR2 sequences are SEHNR and FQNEAQ (reference sequence). This CDR3 is CASSFPGEAFF. The CDR3 DNA follows: TGTGCCAGCAGTTTTCCAGGGGAAGCTTTCTTT.

This sequence joins TRBV5-1 and TRBJ1-2, with a weak D call TRBD1 (5 bases). CDR1 is SGHRS and CDR2 is YFSETQ in the germline V gene. The CDR3 contains 13 residues. The ends were cut back, 10 bases at V and 7 bases at J, with 20 bases in the middle. The CDR3 DNA reads as TGCGCCTCCGCCTATGGAGGGGAAGGTGGCTACACCTTC. It encodes CASAYGGEGGYTF.

The chain couples TRBV18 to TRBJ2-7; tentatively, D is TRBD1 (6 bases). This CDR3 contains 16 residues. Per the germline V gene, CDR1 is KGHSH and CDR2 is LQKENI. V lost 6 bases to trimming and J lost 0 bases, with 18 bases between them. This chain's CDR3 is CASSPQGRGVSYEQYF. The CDR3, as DNA: TGTGCCAGCTCTCCCCAAGGCAGGGGCGTCTCCTACGAGCAGTACTTC.

V gene TRBV6-1 combines with J gene TRBJ2-5, with 8 bases lining up with TRBD1. Germline lookup yields CDR1 MNHNS and CDR2 SASEGT. V lost 10 bases, J lost 0 bases, and 7 bases stayed unmatched. The CDR3 is 14 amino acids. CDR3 sequence reads: CATGQGLYQETQYF. CDR3 coding DNA: TGTGCCACCGGACAGGGATTGTACCAAGAGACCCAGTACTTC.

This sequence joins TRBV6-5 and TRBJ1-5; TRBD1 is a possible D gene (5 bases). The V gene's germline CDR1 is MNHEY and CDR2 SVGAGI. The V and J ends lost 4 bases and 7 bases respectively, with 20 bases between them. This CDR3 comprises 16 residues. CDR3 protein: CASSSIGDSPVQPQHF. CDR3 DNA: TGTGCCAGCAGTTCAATTGGGGACTCCCCGGTGCAGCCCCAGCATTTT.

The chain joins TRBV7-9 to TRBJ1-4; possible D gene TRBD1, 6 bases. CDR3 length: 14 residues. The V end lost 5 bases, the J end lost 6 bases, and 13 bases lay between the germline ends. Per the germline V gene, CDR1 is SEHNR and CDR2 is FQNEAQ (reference sequence). CDR3 DNA: TGTGCCAGCAGCGTAGGGACATTGGATGAAAAACTGTTTTTT. This encodes CASSVGTLDEKLFF.

The rearrangement uses TRBV18 and TRBJ2-7, with 7 positions matching TRBD2. Germline CDR1 and CDR2: KGHSH and LQKENI. The CDR3 has 16 amino acids. The trim removed 0 bases at V and 7 bases at J, leaving 12 bases unmatched. The CDR3 region is CASSPPGGGGLQEQYF. DNA of the CDR3: TGTGCCAGCTCACCACCGGGTGGTGGGGGACTACAAGAGCAGTACTTC.

The genes are TRBV7-9 and TRBJ2-5; D may be TRBD1 (6 bases). With 5 bases removed from V and 3 bases from J, the gap between germline ends came to 16 bases. Germline V CDR1 and CDR2: SEHNR, FQNEAQ (reference sequence). The CDR3 loop spans 15 amino acids. The CDR3 coding sequence is TGTGCCAGCAGCATCGAGCCAAGACAGGAAGAGACCCAGTACTTC. Translating it yields CASSIEPRQEETQYF.